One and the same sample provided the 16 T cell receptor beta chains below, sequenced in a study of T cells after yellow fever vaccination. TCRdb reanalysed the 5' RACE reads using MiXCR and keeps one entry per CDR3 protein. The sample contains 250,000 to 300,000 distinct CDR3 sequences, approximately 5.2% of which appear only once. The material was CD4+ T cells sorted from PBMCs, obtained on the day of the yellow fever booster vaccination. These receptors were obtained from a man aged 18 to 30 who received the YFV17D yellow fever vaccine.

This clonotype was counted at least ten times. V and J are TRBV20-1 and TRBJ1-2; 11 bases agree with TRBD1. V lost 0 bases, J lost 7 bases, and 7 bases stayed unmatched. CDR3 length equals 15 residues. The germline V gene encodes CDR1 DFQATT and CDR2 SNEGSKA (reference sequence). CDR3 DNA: TGCAGTGCTAGAGAAAGGACAGGGGGCCTGGGTGGCTACACCTTC. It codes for CSARERTGGLGGYTF.

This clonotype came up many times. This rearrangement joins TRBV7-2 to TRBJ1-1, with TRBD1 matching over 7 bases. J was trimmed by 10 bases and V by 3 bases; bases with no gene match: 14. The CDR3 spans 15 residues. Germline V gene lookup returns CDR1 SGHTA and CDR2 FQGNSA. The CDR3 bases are TGTGCCAGCAGCTTTTACGGACAGGAGCATCCCGGAGCTTTCTTT. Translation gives CASSFYGQEHPGAFF.

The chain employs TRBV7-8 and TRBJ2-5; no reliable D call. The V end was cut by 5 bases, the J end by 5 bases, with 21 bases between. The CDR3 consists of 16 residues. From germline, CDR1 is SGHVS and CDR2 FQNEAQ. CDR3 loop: CASSPMASTTGETQYF. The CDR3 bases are TGTGCCAGCAGCCCAATGGCCAGCACAACCGGGGAGACCCAGTACTTC.

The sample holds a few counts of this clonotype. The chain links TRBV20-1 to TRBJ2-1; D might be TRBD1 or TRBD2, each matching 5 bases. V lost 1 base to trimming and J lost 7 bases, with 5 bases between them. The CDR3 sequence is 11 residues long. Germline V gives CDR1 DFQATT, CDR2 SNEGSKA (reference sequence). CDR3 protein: CSARGGNEQFF. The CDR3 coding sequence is TGCAGTGCTAGAGGGGGGAATGAGCAGTTCTTC.

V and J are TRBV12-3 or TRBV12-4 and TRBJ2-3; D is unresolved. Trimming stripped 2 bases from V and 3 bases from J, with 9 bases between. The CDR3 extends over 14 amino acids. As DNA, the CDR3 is TGTGCCAGCAGTTTAAGCGATACTACAGATACGCAGTATTTT. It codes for CASSLSDTTDTQYF.

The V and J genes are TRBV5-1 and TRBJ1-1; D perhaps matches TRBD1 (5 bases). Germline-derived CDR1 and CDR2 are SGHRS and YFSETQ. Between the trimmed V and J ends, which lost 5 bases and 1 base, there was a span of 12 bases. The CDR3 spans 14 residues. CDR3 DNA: TGCGCCAGCAGTATTTTACAGGAGAACACTGAAGCTTTCTTT. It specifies CASSILQENTEAFF.

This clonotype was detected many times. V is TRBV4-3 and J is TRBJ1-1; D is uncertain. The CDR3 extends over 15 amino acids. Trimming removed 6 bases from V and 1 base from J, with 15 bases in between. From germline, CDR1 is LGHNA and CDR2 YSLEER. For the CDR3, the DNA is TGCGCCAGCAGGAGGTCTTTAGCAGGGAACACTGAAGCTTTCTTT. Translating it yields CASRRSLAGNTEAFF.

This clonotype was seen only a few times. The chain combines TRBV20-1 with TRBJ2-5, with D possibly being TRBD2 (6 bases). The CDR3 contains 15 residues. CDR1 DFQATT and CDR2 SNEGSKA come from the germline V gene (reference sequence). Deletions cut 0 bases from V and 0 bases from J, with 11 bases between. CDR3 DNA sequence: TGCAGTGCTAGAGACTTAGCGGAGTACCAAGAGACCCAGTACTTC. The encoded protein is CSARDLAEYQETQYF.

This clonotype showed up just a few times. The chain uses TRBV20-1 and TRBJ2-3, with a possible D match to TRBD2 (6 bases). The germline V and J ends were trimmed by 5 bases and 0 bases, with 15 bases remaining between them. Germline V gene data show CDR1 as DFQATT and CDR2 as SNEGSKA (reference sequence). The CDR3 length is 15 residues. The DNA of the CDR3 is TGCAGTGCTCTGGCGGGGAAACGGAGCACAGATACGCAGTATTTT. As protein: CSALAGKRSTDTQYF.

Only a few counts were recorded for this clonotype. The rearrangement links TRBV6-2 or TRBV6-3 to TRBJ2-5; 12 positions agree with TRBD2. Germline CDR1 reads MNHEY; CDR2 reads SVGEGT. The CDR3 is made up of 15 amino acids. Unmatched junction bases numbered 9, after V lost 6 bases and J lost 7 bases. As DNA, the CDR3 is TGTGCCAGCAGCACTAGCGGGGGGAGGCCCATGACCCAGTACTTC. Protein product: CASSTSGGRPMTQYF.

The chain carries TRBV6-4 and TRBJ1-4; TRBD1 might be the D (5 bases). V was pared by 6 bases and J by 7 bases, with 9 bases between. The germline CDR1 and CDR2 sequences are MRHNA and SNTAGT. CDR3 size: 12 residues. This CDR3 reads CASRWGFEKLFF. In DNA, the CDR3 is TGTGCCAGCAGATGGGGGTTTGAAAAACTGTTTTTT.

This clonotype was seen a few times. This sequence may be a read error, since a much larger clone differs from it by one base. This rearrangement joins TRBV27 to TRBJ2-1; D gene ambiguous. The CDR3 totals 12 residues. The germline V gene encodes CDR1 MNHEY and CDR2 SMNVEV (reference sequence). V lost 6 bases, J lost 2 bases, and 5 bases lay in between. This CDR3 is CASSLTYNEQFF. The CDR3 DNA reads TGTGCCAGCAGCTTAACCTACAATGAGCAGTTCTTC.

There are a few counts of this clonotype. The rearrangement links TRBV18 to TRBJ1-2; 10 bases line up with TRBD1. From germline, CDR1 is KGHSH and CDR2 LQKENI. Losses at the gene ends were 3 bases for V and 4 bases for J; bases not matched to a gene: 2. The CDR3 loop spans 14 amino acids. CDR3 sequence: CASSPDRGLYGYTF. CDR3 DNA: TGTGCCAGCTCACCCGACAGGGGGCTCTATGGCTACACCTTC.

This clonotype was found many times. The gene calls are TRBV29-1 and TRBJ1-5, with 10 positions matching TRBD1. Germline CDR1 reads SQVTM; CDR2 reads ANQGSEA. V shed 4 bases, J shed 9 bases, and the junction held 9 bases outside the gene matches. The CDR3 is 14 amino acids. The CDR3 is CSVAPGQGSGPQHF. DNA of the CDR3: TGCAGCGTTGCCCCGGGACAGGGGAGTGGGCCCCAGCATTTT.

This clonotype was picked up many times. CDR3 nucleotide sequence: TGCGCCAGCAGCGGCGACCCAGGGCAGGCGCCTCTAGCCAAAAACATTCAGTACTTC. This codes for CASSGDPGQAPLAKNIQYF. The rearrangement links TRBV5-1 to TRBJ2-4; possible D gene TRBD1, 5 bases. CDR1 SGHRS and CDR2 YFSETQ come from the germline V gene. Between the trimmed V and J ends, which lost 4 bases and 0 bases, there was a span of 23 bases. The CDR3 contains 19 residues.

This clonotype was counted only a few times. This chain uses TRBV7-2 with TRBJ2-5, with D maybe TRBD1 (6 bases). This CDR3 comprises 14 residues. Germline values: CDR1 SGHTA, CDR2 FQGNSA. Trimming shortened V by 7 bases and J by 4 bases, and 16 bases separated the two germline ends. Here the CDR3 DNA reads TGTGCCAGCACCCCTTGGGAAGGGGGAGAGACCCAGTACTTC. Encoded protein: CASTPWEGGETQYF.